This is a list of T cell receptor beta chains from one sample in a study of T cell responses to AZD1222 COVID-19 vaccine. Method: immunoSEQ multiplex PCR; TCRdb's copy keeps in-frame clones and lacks some. The repertoire holds 150,000 to 200,000 clones, roughly 88% seen once, with approximately 8% in the top ten. Sequenced material: peripheral blood, taken on day 0 of AZD1222 vaccination. The receptors come from an adult in good health. Both conserved end residues are part of each CDR3. A D gene is named only where the DNA matches it firmly. Clone size, where shown, is once, few, many, or a class for clones that have expanded.

j_call: TRBJ2-7
d_call: .
v_call: TRBV28
clone_size: .
cdr3_aa: CASSRFYEQYF
cdr3_nt: TGTGCCAGCAGCAGGTTCTACGAGCAGTACTTC

j_call: TRBJ1-5
d_call: .
v_call: TRBV28
clone_size: .
cdr3_aa: CASSTHPTGLGSNQPQHF
cdr3_nt: TGTGCCAGCAGTACGCACCCGACAGGCTTGGGGAGCAATCAGCCCCAGCATTTT

j_call: TRBJ1-6
d_call: TRBD1
v_call: TRBV7-3
clone_size: .
cdr3_aa: CASSPGTANNSPLHF
cdr3_nt: TGTGCCAGCAGTCCCGGGACAGCCAATAATTCACCCCTCCACTTT

j_call: TRBJ1-1
d_call: .
v_call: TRBV24-1
clone_size: .
cdr3_aa: CATRSNPVQGNTEAFF
cdr3_nt: TGTGCCACCAGGAGTAATCCGGTACAGGGGAACACTGAAGCTTTCTTT

j_call: TRBJ2-1
d_call: TRBD2
v_call: TRBV30
clone_size: .
cdr3_aa: CAWSKAGGQFF
cdr3_nt: TGTGCCTGGAGTAAAGCGGGGGGGCAGTTCTTC

j_call: TRBJ2-7
d_call: TRBD1
v_call: TRBV2
clone_size: .
cdr3_aa: CASIRGFEQYF
cdr3_nt: TGTGCCAGCATCAGGGGGTTCGAGCAGTACTTC

j_call: TRBJ2-3
d_call: TRBD1
v_call: TRBV11-1
clone_size: once
cdr3_aa: CASSSDRGPDTQYF
cdr3_nt: TGTGCCAGCAGCTCGGACAGGGGGCCTGATACGCAGTATTTT

j_call: TRBJ1-6
d_call: TRBD1
v_call: TRBV18
clone_size: .
cdr3_aa: CASSPPQGASPLHF
cdr3_nt: TGTGCCAGCTCACCCCCCCAGGGGGCTTCACCCCTCCACTTT

j_call: TRBJ2-7
d_call: TRBD2
v_call: TRBV5-4
clone_size: .
cdr3_aa: CASSPEGLAGNSYEQYF
cdr3_nt: TGTGCCAGCAGCCCGGAAGGACTAGCGGGGAACTCCTACGAGCAGTACTTC

j_call: TRBJ2-7
d_call: .
v_call: TRBV6-2/TRBV6-3
clone_size: .
cdr3_aa: CASSSRGAYEQYF
cdr3_nt: TGTGCCAGCAGTTCGAGGGGAGCCTACGAGCAGTACTTC

j_call: TRBJ2-1
d_call: TRBD2
v_call: TRBV6-2/TRBV6-3
clone_size: .
cdr3_aa: CASSYKEGLAGDEQFF
cdr3_nt: TGTGCCAGCAGTTACAAGGAGGGACTAGCGGGGGATGAGCAGTTCTTC

j_call: TRBJ2-6
d_call: .
v_call: TRBV6-5
clone_size: .
cdr3_aa: CASIPWGSGANVLTF
cdr3_nt: TGTGCCAGCATCCCTTGGGGCTCTGGGGCCAACGTCCTGACTTTC

j_call: TRBJ2-7
d_call: TRBD1
v_call: TRBV6-5
clone_size: .
cdr3_aa: CASSYGTAKPNEQYF
cdr3_nt: TGTGCCAGCAGTTACGGGACAGCCAAACCCAACGAGCAGTACTTC

j_call: TRBJ1-2
d_call: TRBD1
v_call: TRBV30
clone_size: .
cdr3_aa: CAWSAGQGLSRGYTF
cdr3_nt: TGTGCCTGGAGTGCCGGACAGGGCCTTTCTCGCGGCTACACCTTC

j_call: TRBJ1-6
d_call: .
v_call: TRBV5-8
clone_size: .
cdr3_aa: CASSTAGLSEPLHF
cdr3_nt: TGTGCCAGCAGCACCGCAGGCCTTTCCGAGCCCCTCCACTTT

j_call: TRBJ1-2
d_call: .
v_call: TRBV5-3
clone_size: .
cdr3_aa: CARRGGYGYTF
cdr3_nt: TGTGCCAGAAGGGGGGGCTATGGCTACACCTTC

j_call: TRBJ1-1
d_call: TRBD1
v_call: TRBV2
clone_size: .
cdr3_aa: CASRSRGTAFVNTEAFF
cdr3_nt: TGTGCCAGCAGATCCAGGGGGACCGCTTTCGTGAACACTGAAGCTTTCTTT

j_call: TRBJ1-1
d_call: TRBD1
v_call: TRBV5-1
clone_size: .
cdr3_aa: CASREGQLNTEAFF
cdr3_nt: TGCGCCAGCAGAGAGGGACAGCTGAACACTGAAGCTTTCTTT

j_call: TRBJ1-5
d_call: TRBD1
v_call: TRBV25-1
clone_size: .
cdr3_aa: CARRQGDQPQHF
cdr3_nt: TGTGCCAGACGACAGGGCGATCAGCCCCAGCATTTT

j_call: TRBJ1-2
d_call: .
v_call: TRBV12-3/TRBV12-4
clone_size: .
cdr3_aa: CASSPMVGVGYTF
cdr3_nt: TGTGCCAGCAGTCCGATGGTTGGGGTTGGCTACACCTTC

j_call: TRBJ1-2
d_call: TRBD1
v_call: TRBV7-9
clone_size: .
cdr3_aa: CASSTEGAAGYTF
cdr3_nt: TGTGCCAGCAGCACAGAGGGGGCAGCTGGCTACACCTTC

j_call: TRBJ1-5
d_call: .
v_call: TRBV5-5
clone_size: .
cdr3_aa: CASSLGGYSNQPQHF
cdr3_nt: TGTGCCAGCAGCTTAGGAGGGTATAGCAATCAGCCCCAGCATTTT

j_call: TRBJ2-6
d_call: .
v_call: TRBV5-5
clone_size: .
cdr3_aa: CASSHSGAGANVLTF
cdr3_nt: TGTGCCAGCAGCCACTCAGGGGCTGGGGCCAACGTCCTGACTTTC

j_call: TRBJ1-5
d_call: .
v_call: TRBV6-1
clone_size: .
cdr3_aa: CASSEATAAHQPQHF
cdr3_nt: TGTGCCAGCAGTGAAGCGACGGCAGCACATCAGCCCCAGCATTTT

j_call: TRBJ1-1
d_call: .
v_call: TRBV28
clone_size: .
cdr3_aa: CASGGRAGTEAFF
cdr3_nt: TGTGCCAGCGGAGGGAGGGCCGGCACTGAAGCTTTCTTT

j_call: TRBJ1-6
d_call: .
v_call: TRBV2
clone_size: .
cdr3_aa: CASSGTSHNSPLHF
cdr3_nt: TGTGCCAGCAGTGGGACATCCCATAATTCACCCCTCCACTTT

j_call: TRBJ2-7
d_call: .
v_call: TRBV5-1
clone_size: .
cdr3_aa: CASGVGQRTYEQYF
cdr3_nt: TGCGCCAGCGGGGTCGGGCAGCGGACCTACGAGCAGTACTTC

j_call: TRBJ2-5
d_call: .
v_call: TRBV6-5
clone_size: once
cdr3_aa: CASSTRGLQTQYF
cdr3_nt: TGTGCCAGCAGTACGAGGGGCTTACAGACCCAGTACTTC

j_call: TRBJ2-7
d_call: TRBD1
v_call: TRBV6-5
clone_size: .
cdr3_aa: CASRRDRALEQYF
cdr3_nt: TGTGCCAGCAGAAGGGACAGGGCCCTCGAGCAGTACTTC

j_call: TRBJ1-4
d_call: .
v_call: TRBV30
clone_size: .
cdr3_aa: CAWASLGRNEKLFF
cdr3_nt: TGTGCCTGGGCTTCGCTGGGGAGGAATGAAAAACTGTTTTTT

j_call: TRBJ2-1
d_call: .
v_call: TRBV11-2
clone_size: .
cdr3_aa: CASSLDFNNEQFF
cdr3_nt: TGTGCCAGCAGCTTAGATTTCAACAATGAGCAGTTCTTC

j_call: TRBJ1-5
d_call: TRBD1
v_call: TRBV14
clone_size: few
cdr3_aa: CASSSSTGHQHF
cdr3_nt: TGTGCCAGCAGCTCTTCGACAGGGCACCAGCATTTT

j_call: TRBJ2-3
d_call: .
v_call: TRBV7-2
clone_size: .
cdr3_aa: CASSLPTITDTQYF
cdr3_nt: TGTGCCAGCAGCCTACCAACTATCACAGATACGCAGTATTTT

j_call: TRBJ1-4
d_call: .
v_call: TRBV5-1
clone_size: .
cdr3_aa: CASSLAGRVEKLFF
cdr3_nt: TGCGCCAGCAGCTTAGCAGGGCGGGTTGAAAAACTGTTTTTT

j_call: TRBJ1-6
d_call: TRBD1
v_call: TRBV7-9
clone_size: .
cdr3_aa: CASSLLGQGAYNSPLHF
cdr3_nt: TGTGCCAGCAGCTTATTAGGACAGGGGGCGTATAATTCACCCCTCCACTTT

j_call: TRBJ1-1
d_call: .
v_call: TRBV5-1
clone_size: .
cdr3_aa: CASSLGWTVMNTEAFF
cdr3_nt: TGCGCCAGCAGCTTGGGGTGGACAGTCATGAACACTGAAGCTTTCTTT

j_call: TRBJ1-6
d_call: .
v_call: TRBV6-5
clone_size: .
cdr3_aa: CASGASYNSPLHF
cdr3_nt: TGTGCCAGCGGCGCGAGTTATAATTCACCCCTCCACTTT

j_call: TRBJ2-1
d_call: TRBD1
v_call: TRBV15
clone_size: .
cdr3_aa: CATSRDPTGILRSYNEQFF
cdr3_nt: TGTGCCACCAGCAGAGACCCGACAGGGATTCTTCGCTCCTACAATGAGCAGTTCTTC

j_call: TRBJ2-3
d_call: .
v_call: TRBV5-1
clone_size: .
cdr3_aa: CASSLLVGGSTDTQYF
cdr3_nt: TGCGCCAGCAGCCTTCTGGTTGGCGGTAGCACAGATACGCAGTATTTT

j_call: TRBJ1-2
d_call: .
v_call: TRBV9
clone_size: .
cdr3_aa: CASSVVGVQGVGGYTF
cdr3_nt: TGTGCCAGCAGCGTAGTAGGGGTACAGGGAGTCGGCGGCTACACCTTC

j_call: TRBJ1-2
d_call: TRBD1
v_call: TRBV6-4
clone_size: .
cdr3_aa: CASSENRGYGYTF
cdr3_nt: TGTGCCAGCAGTGAGAACAGGGGTTATGGCTACACCTTC

j_call: TRBJ1-2
d_call: .
v_call: TRBV20-1
clone_size: few
cdr3_aa: CSAYAELGYTF
cdr3_nt: TGCAGTGCTTATGCAGAGCTTGGCTACACCTTC

j_call: TRBJ1-1
d_call: .
v_call: TRBV7-2
clone_size: once
cdr3_aa: CASSPRATANGRTEAFF
cdr3_nt: TGTGCCAGCAGCCCACGAGCGACCGCCAATGGGAGAACTGAAGCTTTCTTT

j_call: TRBJ1-3
d_call: .
v_call: TRBV5-1
clone_size: .
cdr3_aa: CASSSRGAGNTIYF
cdr3_nt: TGCGCCAGCAGCTCCAGGGGCGCTGGAAACACCATATATTTT

j_call: TRBJ1-1
d_call: TRBD1
v_call: TRBV6-5
clone_size: .
cdr3_aa: CASSRDRDTEAFF
cdr3_nt: TGTGCCAGCAGTAGGGACAGGGACACTGAAGCTTTCTTT

j_call: TRBJ1-1
d_call: TRBD1
v_call: TRBV10-3
clone_size: .
cdr3_aa: CAIREDRGRVEAFF
cdr3_nt: TGTGCCATCAGAGAGGACAGGGGACGAGTTGAAGCTTTCTTT

j_call: TRBJ1-1
d_call: .
v_call: TRBV3-1/TRBV3-2
clone_size: .
cdr3_aa: CASSQAGSEAFF
cdr3_nt: TGTGCCAGCAGCCAAGCAGGGAGTGAAGCTTTCTTT

j_call: TRBJ1-1
d_call: TRBD1
v_call: TRBV10-3
clone_size: .
cdr3_aa: CATLSGGLRTEAFF
cdr3_nt: TGTGCCACCCTCTCAGGGGGCTTGCGCACTGAAGCTTTCTTT

j_call: TRBJ2-1
d_call: .
v_call: TRBV7-3
clone_size: once
cdr3_aa: CASSSNPGNEQFF
cdr3_nt: TGTGCCAGCAGCTCCAACCCGGGTAATGAGCAGTTCTTC

j_call: TRBJ2-7
d_call: TRBD2
v_call: TRBV4-1
clone_size: .
cdr3_aa: CASSQSTSGSPNEQYF
cdr3_nt: TGCGCCAGCAGCCAATCGACTAGCGGCTCCCCCAACGAGCAGTACTTC

j_call: TRBJ1-1
d_call: TRBD1
v_call: TRBV18
clone_size: .
cdr3_aa: CASSPGQGTEAFF
cdr3_nt: TGTGCCAGCTCACCAGGACAGGGCACTGAAGCTTTCTTT

j_call: TRBJ1-1
d_call: .
v_call: TRBV20-1
clone_size: .
cdr3_aa: CSARIGVSFF
cdr3_nt: TGCAGTGCTAGGATCGGTGTAAGTTTCTTT

j_call: TRBJ2-7
d_call: .
v_call: TRBV10-1
clone_size: .
cdr3_aa: CASSEESAGPYEQYF
cdr3_nt: TGCGCCAGCAGTGAGGAGTCTGCGGGCCCCTACGAGCAGTACTTC

j_call: TRBJ1-5
d_call: TRBD1
v_call: TRBV7-4
clone_size: .
cdr3_aa: CASSQRLQGYQPQHF
cdr3_nt: TGTGCCAGCAGCCAACGGTTACAGGGGTATCAGCCCCAGCATTTT

j_call: TRBJ1-1
d_call: .
v_call: TRBV28
clone_size: once
cdr3_aa: CASRFRGRSGEAFF
cdr3_nt: TGTGCCAGCAGATTCAGGGGTAGGTCGGGTGAAGCTTTCTTT

j_call: TRBJ2-3
d_call: .
v_call: TRBV20-1
clone_size: .
cdr3_aa: CSASWGRDTQYF
cdr3_nt: TGCAGTGCTAGTTGGGGGCGTGATACGCAGTATTTT

j_call: TRBJ1-2
d_call: TRBD1
v_call: TRBV6-5
clone_size: .
cdr3_aa: CASSTGKGGYTF
cdr3_nt: TGTGCCAGCTCGACAGGGAAGGGTGGCTACACCTTC

j_call: TRBJ1-4
d_call: TRBD1
v_call: TRBV19
clone_size: .
cdr3_aa: CASSPRQGSNEKLFF
cdr3_nt: TGTGCCAGTAGTCCCCGACAGGGATCAAATGAAAAACTGTTTTTT

j_call: TRBJ2-4
d_call: .
v_call: TRBV3-1/TRBV3-2
clone_size: .
cdr3_aa: CASSQPGKAKNIQYF
cdr3_nt: TGTGCCAGCAGCCAGCCCGGAAAGGCCAAAAACATTCAGTACTTC

j_call: TRBJ1-1
d_call: .
v_call: TRBV5-1
clone_size: .
cdr3_aa: CASSLDPGGTEAFF
cdr3_nt: TGCGCCAGCAGCTTGGATCCGGGGGGCACTGAAGCTTTCTTT